Shown below are 20 T cell receptor beta chains from a single sample sequenced in a study of vaccination and CD4 T cells after COVID-19. Treatment reported: approximately 9-day PBMC culture with coronavirus spike peptide pools or control peptides (ViraFEST assay). Antigen specificity for these receptors is unknown. Cultured CD4+ T cell DNA was sequenced using the Oncomine TCR Beta short-read assay. TCRdb reprocessed the PCR reads via MiXCR and lists one record per CDR3 protein. The repertoire holds about 12,000 distinct CDR3 sequences, approximately 43% seen once, with about 7.4% in the top ten. The sequencing sample was made of CD4+ T cells from blood, cultured in vitro. The receptors come from a human donor who had recovered from COVID-19.

In DNA, the CDR3 is TGCGCCAGCAGCTTGGGTGGGGAATACAATGAGCAGTTCTTC. Protein sequence: CASSLGGEYNEQFF. The chain couples TRBV5-1 to TRBJ2-1; no reliable D call. Per germline, CDR1 SGHRS and CDR2 YFSETQ. V gave up 0 bases and J gave up 4 bases, with 8 bases separating them. The length of the CDR3 is 14 residues. Full variable domain (outside the CDR3, taken from reference TRBV5-1 and TRBJ2-1): KAGVTQTPRYLIKTRGQQVTLSCSPISGHRSVSWYQQTPGQGLQFLFEYFSETQRNKGNFPGRFSGRQFSNSRSEMNVSTLELGDSALYLCASSLGGEYNEQFFGPGTRLTVL.

This clonotype was picked up one time. This chain joins TRBV20-1 and TRBJ2-7, with D possibly being TRBD2 (7 bases). The V end was cut by 0 bases, the J end by 6 bases, with 27 bases between. CDR1 is DFQATT, CDR2 SNEGSKA, per germline (reference sequence). The CDR3 contains 18 residues. The CDR3 DNA follows: TGCAGTGCTAGAGATACCGCGGATGGGGGGGCGGTCACGGGCGAGCAGTACTTC. It codes for CSARDTADGGAVTGEQYF.

This rearrangement joins TRBV5-1 to TRBJ2-5; TRBD2 agrees at 10 bases. Germline V CDR1 and CDR2: SGHRS, YFSETQ. The junction had 8 bases not matched to a gene; V was cut back by 5 bases and J by 1 base. The CDR3 loop spans 16 amino acids. This chain's CDR3 is CASSKRGGYFQETQYF. CDR3 coding DNA: TGCGCCAGCAGTAAGCGGGGGGGCTATTTCCAAGAGACCCAGTACTTC.

The chain couples TRBV20-1 to TRBJ2-7; D is ambiguous. The CDR3 runs to 14 residues. Germline V gives CDR1 DFQATT, CDR2 SNEGSKA (reference sequence). The V and J ends lost 2 bases and 0 bases respectively, with 11 bases between them. The CDR3 spells CSARSTPSSYEQYF. The CDR3 DNA reads TGCAGTGCTAGATCGACACCGAGCTCCTACGAGCAGTACTTC.

In its sample, this clonotype was seen a few times. The rearrangement uses TRBV7-6 and TRBJ1-5, with D perhaps TRBD1 (5 bases). The CDR3 has 15 amino acids. Trimming pared 2 bases from V and 0 bases from J, leaving 8 bases between. The germline V gene has CDR1 SGHVS and CDR2 FNYEAQ. CDR3 amino acids: CASSLRGDSNQPQHF. Here the CDR3 DNA reads TGTGCCAGCAGCTTACGGGGGGATAGCAATCAGCCCCAGCATTTT.

This chain joins TRBV19 and TRBJ2-1; 8 nucleotides line up with TRBD2. After removal of 3 bases from V and 3 bases from J, the junction contained 10 bases not matched to a gene. Per the germline V gene, CDR1 is LNHDA and CDR2 is SQIVND (reference sequence). The CDR3 spans 17 residues. Here the CDR3 reads CASSMNPPGGVYNEQFF. In DNA form, the CDR3 reads TGTGCCAGTAGTATGAATCCTCCCGGGGGGGTCTACAATGAGCAGTTCTTC.

In its sample, this clonotype is medium-sized. The rearrangement joins TRBV29-1 to TRBJ1-2, with 12 bases aligning to TRBD1. This CDR3 contains 14 residues. The V gene end was trimmed by 6 bases and the J gene end by 7 bases; junction bases not matched to a gene: 9. The V gene's germline CDR1 is SQVTM and CDR2 ANQGSEA. CDR3 region: CSVVPGQGAFGYTF. In DNA form, the CDR3 reads TGCAGCGTGGTTCCGGGACAGGGGGCTTTTGGCTACACCTTC.

This clonotype came up a few times. The rearrangement joins TRBV20-1 to TRBJ1-5; 7 bases align to TRBD1. Trimming cost V 5 bases and J 4 bases; bases outside gene matches: 14. The CDR3 has 16 amino acids. Germline V lookup: CDR1 DFQATT, CDR2 SNEGSKA (reference sequence). CDR3 coding DNA: TGCAGTGCTTTAGGACAGGCTAGACGGTGGAATCAGCCCCAGCATTTT. This translates into CSALGQARRWNQPQHF.

The chain has TRBV25-1 and TRBJ2-2; tentatively, D is TRBD1 (8 bases). Trimming cost V 8 bases and J 5 bases, with 18 bases left between them. Germline loops: CDR1 MGHDK, CDR2 SYGVNS. This CDR3 comprises 15 residues. Written as DNA, the CDR3 is TGTGCCAGCTCTCTCAGGGGGCGGGGGACCGGGGAGCTGTTTTTT. This gives the protein CASSLRGRGTGELFF.

The chain is built from TRBV7-3 and TRBJ1-2; D gene uncertain. Trimming pared 5 bases from V and 8 bases from J, leaving 24 bases between. The V gene's germline CDR1 is SGHTA and CDR2 FQGTGA. This CDR3 contains 16 residues. CDR3 DNA: TGTGCCAGCAGCCTAGTCCCCGGGCTCCCTTATAGAGGCTACACCTTC. It specifies CASSLVPGLPYRGYTF.

This clonotype has only a few counts. The chain links TRBV6-1 to TRBJ1-5; D is uncertain. V gave up 6 bases and J gave up 2 bases, with 11 bases separating them. Per germline, CDR1 MNHNS and CDR2 SASEGT. CDR3 length: 14 residues. The CDR3 region is CASREYTGNQPQHF. The CDR3 DNA follows: TGTGCCAGCAGGGAGTATACCGGCAATCAGCCCCAGCATTTT.

Notes on this clonotype: At one boundary the junction diverges from the germline segment, which might be a read error. The rearrangement joins TRBV2 to TRBJ2-7, with D possibly TRBD1 on 6 matching bases. From germline, CDR1 is SNHLY and CDR2 FYNNEI. This CDR3 is 13 amino acids long. The chain's CDR3 is CVSRVGQSYEQYF. The CDR3 DNA is TGTGTCAGCAGGGTTGGACAGTCCTACGAGCAGTACTTC.

The chain uses TRBV20-1 and TRBJ2-3, with D tentatively TRBD1 (6 bases). This CDR3 is 15 amino acids long. Trimming cost V 2 bases and J 0 bases, with 12 bases left between them. Looked up from germline, CDR1 is DFQATT and CDR2 is SNEGSKA (reference sequence). The CDR3 bases are TGCAGTGCTAGAAGGAGCAGGGGCAGCACAGATACGCAGTATTTT. This codes for CSARRSRGSTDTQYF.

The chain couples TRBV6-2 or TRBV6-3 to TRBJ1-1, with TRBD1 as a possible D gene (5 bases). Between the trimmed V and J ends, which lost 6 bases and 4 bases, there was a span of 18 bases. Germline-derived CDR1 and CDR2 are MNHEY and SVGEGT. The CDR3 contains 15 residues. The CDR3 is CASRFIQGPGTEAFF. CDR3 nucleotide sequence: TGTGCCAGCAGATTCATTCAGGGTCCGGGCACTGAAGCTTTCTTT.

This chain links TRBV19 with TRBJ2-5; no clear D gene. Per germline, CDR1 LNHDA and CDR2 SQIVND (reference sequence). The V and J ends lost 4 bases and 2 bases respectively, with 11 bases between them. The CDR3 spans 14 residues. The chain's CDR3 is CASSKRRPQETQYF. In DNA form, the CDR3 reads TGTGCCAGTAGTAAAAGACGGCCACAAGAGACCCAGTACTTC.

The gene calls are TRBV20-1 and TRBJ2-7; perhaps TRBD2 as D (6 bases). The ends were cut back, 0 bases at V and 4 bases at J, with 16 bases in the middle. The CDR3 is made up of 15 amino acids. Germline V lookup: CDR1 DFQATT, CDR2 SNEGSKA (reference sequence). CDR3 bases: TGCAGTGCTAGAGATAATGGCGGGGCCGTATACGAGCAGTACTTC. This sequence encodes CSARDNGGAVYEQYF.

The chain has TRBV24-1 and TRBJ2-3; the match to TRBD1 covers 9 bases. The germline V gene encodes CDR1 KGHDR and CDR2 SFDVKD. The CDR3 runs to 14 residues. V lost 9 bases to trimming and J lost 2 bases; unmatched junction nucleotides: 5. CDR3 protein: CATAGTGSTDTQYF. CDR3 nucleotide sequence: TGTGCCACCGCCGGGACAGGGTCCACAGATACGCAGTATTTT.

This clonotype was detected only once. This chain uses TRBV4-3 with TRBJ2-3, with D tentatively TRBD1 or TRBD2 (5 bases each). Trimming took off 5 bases at V and 5 bases at J, with 11 bases between the two ends. The germline CDR1 and CDR2 sequences are LGHNA and YSLEER. CDR3 size: 13 residues. The CDR3 nucleotides read TGCGCCAGCAGCGCGAGGGGAATAGATACGCAGTATTTT. Encoded protein: CASSARGIDTQYF.

This sequence joins TRBV15 and TRBJ1-1; D is undetermined. V lost 4 bases and J lost 4, with 7 bases in between. Germline CDR1 is LNHNV and CDR2 is YYDKDF (reference sequence). The CDR3 extends over 12 amino acids. The DNA for the CDR3 is TGTGCCACCAGCAACGCTGGCACTGAAGCTTTCTTT. Its translation is CATSNAGTEAFF.

In this sample, this clonotype turned up a few times. This chain joins TRBV7-3 and TRBJ2-7; 8 nucleotides line up with TRBD2. The CDR3 consists of 15 residues. Germline V gene sequence: CDR1 SGHTA, CDR2 FQGTGA. The V gene end was trimmed by 0 bases and the J gene end by 4 bases; junction bases not matched to a gene: 5. CDR3 bases: TGTGCCAGCAGCTTAACCGGGACTAGAGAATACGAGCAGTACTTC. This gives the protein CASSLTGTREYEQYF.